This T cell receptor beta chain was captured in a study of response to subunit inactivated influenza vaccine. From the RT-PCR reads, TCRdb called clonotypes with MiXCR, one entry per CDR3 protein. The data contain 530,000 or so distinct CDR3 sequences, roughly 15% of them singletons. The CDR3 length is 16 residues. J gave up 1 base and V 6 bases, and 6 bases lay outside the gene matches. The chain is built from TRBV12-3 or TRBV12-4 and TRBJ2-3; TRBD2 aligns across 11 bases. Material: PBMCs from blood, obtained roughly 12 days after vaccination. This receptor was taken from a man in his fifties or sixties who received an inactivated influenza vaccine. The CDR3 DNA reads TGTGCCAGCAGCAATAGCGGGGGGGAGCGCACAGATACGCAGTATTTT. It encodes CASSNSGGERTDTQYF.